This T cell receptor (beta chain) was identified during a study of blood T cell repertoires in COVID-19. Overall study: PBMCs, B-cell-depleted T cells, or T cells provided the cDNA or gDNA that made up the material.

This clone was seen just once. In the authors' methods: It was from reference gene primer amplification that nucleated cell counts were estimated. Profiled with immunoSEQ multiplex PCR; TCRdb holds only in-frame clones, not every one. V and J calls plus clone size are reproduced from that table; the DNA served to infer D and trimming. The table has some 70,000 clones, 90% seen once; the top ten hold approximately 6.3%. With 2 bases removed from V and 5 bases from J, the gap between germline ends came to 12 bases. The CDR3 contains 14 residues. Germline CDR1 and CDR2: MDHEN and SYDVKM. The V call is TRBV28, the J call TRBJ1-1; tentative D call: TRBD1 (5 bases). The origin of this receptor is a woman aged 80 or over with active COVID-19. The sample consisted of peripheral blood. The CDR3 is CASSLMGGLTEAFF. The CDR3 nucleotides read TGTGCCAGCAGTTTAATGGGGGGACTTACTGAAGCTTTCTTT.